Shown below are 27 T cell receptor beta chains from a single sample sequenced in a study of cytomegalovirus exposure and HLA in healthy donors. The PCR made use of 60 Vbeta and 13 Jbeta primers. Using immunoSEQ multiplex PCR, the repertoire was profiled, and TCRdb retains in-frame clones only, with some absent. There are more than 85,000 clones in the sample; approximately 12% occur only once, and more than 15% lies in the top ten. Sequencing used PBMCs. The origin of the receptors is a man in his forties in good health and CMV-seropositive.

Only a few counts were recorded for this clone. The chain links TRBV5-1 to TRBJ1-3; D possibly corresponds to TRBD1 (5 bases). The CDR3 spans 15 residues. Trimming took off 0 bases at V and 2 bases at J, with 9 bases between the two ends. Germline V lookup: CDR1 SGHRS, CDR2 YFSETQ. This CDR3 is CASSLAPGAGNTIYF. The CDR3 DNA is TGCGCCAGCAGCTTGGCCCCGGGGGCTGGAAACACCATATATTTT.

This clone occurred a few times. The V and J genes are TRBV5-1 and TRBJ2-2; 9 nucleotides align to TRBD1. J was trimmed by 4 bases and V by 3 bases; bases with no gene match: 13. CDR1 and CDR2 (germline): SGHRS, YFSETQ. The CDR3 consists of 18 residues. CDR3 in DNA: TGCGCCAGCAGCTATACCCCCCGGGACAGGGAGGGCACCGGGGAGCTGTTTTTT. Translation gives CASSYTPRDREGTGELFF.

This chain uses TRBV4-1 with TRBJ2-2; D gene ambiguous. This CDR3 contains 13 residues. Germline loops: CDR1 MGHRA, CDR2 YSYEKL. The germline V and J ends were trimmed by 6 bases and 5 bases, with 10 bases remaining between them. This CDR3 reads CASRWAWTGELFF. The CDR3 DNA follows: TGCGCCAGCAGGTGGGCCTGGACCGGGGAGCTGTTTTTT.

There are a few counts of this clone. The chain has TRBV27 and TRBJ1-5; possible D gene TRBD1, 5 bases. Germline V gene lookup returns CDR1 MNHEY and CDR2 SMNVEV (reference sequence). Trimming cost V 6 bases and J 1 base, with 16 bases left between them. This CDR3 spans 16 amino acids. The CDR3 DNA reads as TGTGCCAGCAGATCTCTAGGGGCTCGGAGCAATCAGCCCCAGCATTTT. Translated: CASRSLGARSNQPQHF.

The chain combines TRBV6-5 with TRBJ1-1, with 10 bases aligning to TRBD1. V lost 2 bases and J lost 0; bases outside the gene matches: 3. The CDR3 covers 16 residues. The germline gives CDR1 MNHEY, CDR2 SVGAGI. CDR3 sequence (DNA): TGTGCCAGCAGTTACGGGGACAGGGGCATGAACACTGAAGCTTTCTTT. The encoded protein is CASSYGDRGMNTEAFF.

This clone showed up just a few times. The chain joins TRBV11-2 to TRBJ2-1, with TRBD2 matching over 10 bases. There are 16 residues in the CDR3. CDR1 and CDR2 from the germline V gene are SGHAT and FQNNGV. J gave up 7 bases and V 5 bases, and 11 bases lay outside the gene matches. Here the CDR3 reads CASSVTSGFGGNEQFF. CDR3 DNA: TGTGCCAGCAGCGTGACTAGCGGGTTTGGAGGGAATGAGCAGTTCTTC.

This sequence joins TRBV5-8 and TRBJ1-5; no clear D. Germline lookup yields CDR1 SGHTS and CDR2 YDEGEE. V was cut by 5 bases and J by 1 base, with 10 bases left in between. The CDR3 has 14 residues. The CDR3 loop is CASRFSRSNQPQHF. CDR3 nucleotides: TGTGCCAGCAGGTTTTCGCGCAGCAATCAGCCCCAGCATTTT.

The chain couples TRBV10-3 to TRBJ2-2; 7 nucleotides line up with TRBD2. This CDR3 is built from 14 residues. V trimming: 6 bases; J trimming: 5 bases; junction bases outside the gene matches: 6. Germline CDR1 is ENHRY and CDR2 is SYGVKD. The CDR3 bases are TGTGCCATCAGCCCGACTAGCAGGACCGGGGAGCTGTTTTTT. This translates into CAISPTSRTGELFF.

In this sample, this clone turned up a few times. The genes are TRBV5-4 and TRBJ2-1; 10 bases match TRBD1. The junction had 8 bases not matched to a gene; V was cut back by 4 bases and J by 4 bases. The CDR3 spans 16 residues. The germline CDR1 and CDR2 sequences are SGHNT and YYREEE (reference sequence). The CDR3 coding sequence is TGTGCCAGCAGCGCCCCGACAGGGGGCTCATACAATGAGCAGTTCTTC. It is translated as CASSAPTGGSYNEQFF. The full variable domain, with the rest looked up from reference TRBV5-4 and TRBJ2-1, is ETGVTQSPTHLIKTRGQQVTLRCSSQSGHNTVSWYQQALGQGPQFIFQYYREEENGRGNFPPRFSGLQFPNYSSELNVNALELDDSALYLCASSAPTGGSYNEQFFGPGTRLTVL.

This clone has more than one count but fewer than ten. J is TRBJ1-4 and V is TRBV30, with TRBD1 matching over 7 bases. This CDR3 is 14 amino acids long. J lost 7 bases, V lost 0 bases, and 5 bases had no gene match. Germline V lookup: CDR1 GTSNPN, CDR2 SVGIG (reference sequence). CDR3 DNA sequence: TGTGCCTGGAGTGTGAAGGGGGCCGGTGAAAAACTGTTTTTT. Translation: CAWSVKGAGEKLFF.

The CDR3 here is CAAQRTGNNEQFF. The CDR3, as DNA: TGCGCCGCCCAGCGGACGGGGAACAATGAGCAGTTCTTC. The V gene is TRBV23-1, the J gene TRBJ2-1, with D possibly matching TRBD2 (5 bases). TRBV23-1 counts as an open reading frame of uncertain function. There are 13 residues in the CDR3. V was cut by 11 bases and J by 5 bases, with 16 bases left in between.

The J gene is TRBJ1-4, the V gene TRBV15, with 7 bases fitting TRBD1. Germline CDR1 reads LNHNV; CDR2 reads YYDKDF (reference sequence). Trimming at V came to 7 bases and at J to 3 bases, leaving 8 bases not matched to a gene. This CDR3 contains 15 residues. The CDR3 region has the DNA TGTGCCACCACCCCCCAGGGGGAACCTAATGAAAAACTGTTTTTT. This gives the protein CATTPQGEPNEKLFF.

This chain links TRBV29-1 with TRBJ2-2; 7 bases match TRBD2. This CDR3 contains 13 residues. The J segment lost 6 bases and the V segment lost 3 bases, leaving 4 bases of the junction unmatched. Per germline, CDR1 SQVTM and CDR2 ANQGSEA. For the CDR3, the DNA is TGCAGCGTTGACGGTGCGGGAGCCGGGGAGCTGTTTTTT. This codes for CSVDGAGAGELFF.

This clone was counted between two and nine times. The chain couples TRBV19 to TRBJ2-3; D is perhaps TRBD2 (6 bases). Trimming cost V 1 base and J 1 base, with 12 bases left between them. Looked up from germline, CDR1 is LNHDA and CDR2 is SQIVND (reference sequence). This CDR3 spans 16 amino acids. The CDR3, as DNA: TGTGCCAGTAGTATAGGGGGGGATGCTGGCACAGATACGCAGTATTTT. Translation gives CASSIGGDAGTDTQYF.

CDR3: CASSSRTERYGYTF. CDR3 sequence (DNA): TGTGCCAGCAGTTCCCGGACAGAGAGATATGGCTACACCTTC. The V and J genes are TRBV6-5 and TRBJ1-2; D is perhaps TRBD1 (6 bases). V was shortened by 4 bases and J by 5 bases, with 14 bases between the two germline ends. The CDR3 totals 14 residues. Per germline, CDR1 MNHEY and CDR2 SVGAGI.

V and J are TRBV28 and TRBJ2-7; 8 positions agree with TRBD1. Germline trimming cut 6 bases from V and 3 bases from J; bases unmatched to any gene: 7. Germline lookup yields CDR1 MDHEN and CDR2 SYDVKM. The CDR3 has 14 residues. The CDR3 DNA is TGTGCCAGCAGAAAGGCGGGACAGGTCTACGAGCAGTACTTC. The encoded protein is CASRKAGQVYEQYF.

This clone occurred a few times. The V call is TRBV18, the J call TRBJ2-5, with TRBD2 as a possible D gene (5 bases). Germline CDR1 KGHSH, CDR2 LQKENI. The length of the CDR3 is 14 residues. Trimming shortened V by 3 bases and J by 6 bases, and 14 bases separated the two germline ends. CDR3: CASSPGGQTKTQYF. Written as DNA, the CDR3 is TGTGCCAGCTCACCCGGCGGGCAGACAAAGACCCAGTACTTC.

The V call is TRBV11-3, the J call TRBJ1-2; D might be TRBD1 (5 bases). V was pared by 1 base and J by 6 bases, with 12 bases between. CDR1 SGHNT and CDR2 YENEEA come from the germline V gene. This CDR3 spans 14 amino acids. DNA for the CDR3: TGTGCCAGCAGCTTAGGCGGGGACTTGGATGGCTACACCTTC. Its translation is CASSLGGDLDGYTF.

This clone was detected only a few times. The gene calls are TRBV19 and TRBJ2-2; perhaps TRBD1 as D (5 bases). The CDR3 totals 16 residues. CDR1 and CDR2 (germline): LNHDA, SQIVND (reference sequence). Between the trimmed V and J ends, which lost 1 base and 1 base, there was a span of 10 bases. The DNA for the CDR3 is TGTGCCAGTAGTATAGGAGGACACCGGAACACCGGGGAGCTGTTTTTT. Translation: CASSIGGHRNTGELFF.

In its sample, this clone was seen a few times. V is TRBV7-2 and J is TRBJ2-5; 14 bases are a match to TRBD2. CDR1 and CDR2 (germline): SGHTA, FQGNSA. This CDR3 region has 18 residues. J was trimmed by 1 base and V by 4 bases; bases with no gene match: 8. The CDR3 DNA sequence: TGTGCCAGCAGCTCTGTCCCGGGACTAGCGGGGGTCCAAGAGACCCAGTACTTC. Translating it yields CASSSVPGLAGVQETQYF. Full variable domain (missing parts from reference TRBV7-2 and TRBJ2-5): GAGVSQSPSNKVTEKGKDVELRCDPISGHTALYWYRQSLGQGLEFLIYFQGNSAPDKSGLPSDRFSAERTGGSVSTLTIQRTQQEDSAVYLCASSSVPGLAGVQETQYFGPGTRLLVL.

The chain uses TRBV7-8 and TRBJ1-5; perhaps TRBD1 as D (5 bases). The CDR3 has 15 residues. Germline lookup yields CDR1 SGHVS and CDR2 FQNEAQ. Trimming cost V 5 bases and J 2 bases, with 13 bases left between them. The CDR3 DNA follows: TGTGCCAGCAGCCACGACAGATTTCGCAATCAGCCCCAGCATTTT. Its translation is CASSHDRFRNQPQHF.

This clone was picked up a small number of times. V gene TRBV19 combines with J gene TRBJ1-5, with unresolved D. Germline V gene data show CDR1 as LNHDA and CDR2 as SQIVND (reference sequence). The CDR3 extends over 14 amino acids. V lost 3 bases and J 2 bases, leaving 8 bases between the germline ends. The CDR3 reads CASSMSSGNQPQHF. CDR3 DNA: TGTGCCAGTAGTATGAGCTCGGGCAATCAGCCCCAGCATTTT.

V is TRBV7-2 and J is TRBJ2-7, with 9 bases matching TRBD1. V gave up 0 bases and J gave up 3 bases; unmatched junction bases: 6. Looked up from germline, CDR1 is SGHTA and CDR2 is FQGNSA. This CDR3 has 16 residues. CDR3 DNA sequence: TGTGCCAGCAGCTTAGCTTCTTGGGACAGGGACTACGAGCAGTACTTC. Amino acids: CASSLASWDRDYEQYF.

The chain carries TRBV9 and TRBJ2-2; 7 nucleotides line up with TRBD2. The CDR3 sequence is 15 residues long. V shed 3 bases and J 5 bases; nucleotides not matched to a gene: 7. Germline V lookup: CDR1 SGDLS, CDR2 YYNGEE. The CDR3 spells CASSAGGSGTGELFF. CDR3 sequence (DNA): TGTGCCAGCAGCGCCGGAGGTAGCGGGACCGGGGAGCTGTTTTTT.

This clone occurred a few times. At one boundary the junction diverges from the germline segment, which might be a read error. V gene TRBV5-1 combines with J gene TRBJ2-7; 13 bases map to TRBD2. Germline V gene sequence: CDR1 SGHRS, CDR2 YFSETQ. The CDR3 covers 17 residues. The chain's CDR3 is CASSLGTSGRKFYVQYF. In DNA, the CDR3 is TGCGCCAGCAGCTTGGGGACTAGCGGGAGAAAATTCTACGTGCAGTACTTC.

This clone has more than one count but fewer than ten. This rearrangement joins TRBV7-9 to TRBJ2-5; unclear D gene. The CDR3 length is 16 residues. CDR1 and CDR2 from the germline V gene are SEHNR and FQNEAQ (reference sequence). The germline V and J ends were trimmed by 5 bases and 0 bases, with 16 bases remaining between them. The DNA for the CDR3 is TGTGCCAGCAGCCCCGGCCGGCAGACATACCAAGAGACCCAGTACTTC. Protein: CASSPGRQTYQETQYF.

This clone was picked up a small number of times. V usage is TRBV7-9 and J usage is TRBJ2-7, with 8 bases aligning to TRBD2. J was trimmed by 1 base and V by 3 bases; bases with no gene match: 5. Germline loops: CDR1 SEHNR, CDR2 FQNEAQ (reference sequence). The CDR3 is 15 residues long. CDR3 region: CASSFTPSGSYEQYF. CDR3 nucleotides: TGTGCCAGCAGCTTTACGCCTAGCGGGTCCTACGAGCAGTACTTC. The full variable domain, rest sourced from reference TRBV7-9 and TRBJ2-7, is DTGVSQNPRHKITKRGQNVTFRCDPISEHNRLYWYRQTLGQGPEFLTYFQNEAQLEKSRLLSDRFSAERPKGSFSTLEIQRTEQGDSAMYLCASSFTPSGSYEQYFGPGTRLTVT.